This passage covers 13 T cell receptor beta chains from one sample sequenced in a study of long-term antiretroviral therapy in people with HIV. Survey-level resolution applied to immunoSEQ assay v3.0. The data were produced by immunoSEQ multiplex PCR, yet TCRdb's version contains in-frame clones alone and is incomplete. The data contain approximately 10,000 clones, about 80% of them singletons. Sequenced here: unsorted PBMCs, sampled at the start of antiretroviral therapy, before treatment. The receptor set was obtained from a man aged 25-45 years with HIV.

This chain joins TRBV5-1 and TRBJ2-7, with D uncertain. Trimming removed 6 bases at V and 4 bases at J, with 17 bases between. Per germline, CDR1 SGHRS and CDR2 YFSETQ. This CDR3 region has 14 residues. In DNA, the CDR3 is TGCGCCAGCACCCCGGATGGACGACCTTACGAGCAGTACTTC. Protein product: CASTPDGRPYEQYF.

The DNA for the CDR3 is TGTGCCAGCAGCTTAGAGGGGTTTGAAGCTTTCTTT. It is translated as CASSLEGFEAFF. The chain recombines TRBV13 with TRBJ1-1; D possibly corresponds to TRBD1 (5 bases). Trimming shortened V by 1 base and J by 7 bases, and 7 bases separated the two germline ends. This CDR3 spans 12 amino acids. Per the germline V gene, CDR1 is PRHDT and CDR2 is FYEKMQ (reference sequence). The complete variable domain, with remaining parts taken from reference TRBV13 and TRBJ1-1, reads AAGVIQSPRHLIKEKRETATLKCYPIPRHDTVYWYQQGPGQDPQFLISFYEKMQSDKGSIPDRFSAQQFSDYHSELNMSSLELGDSALYFCASSLEGFEAFFGQGTRLTVV.

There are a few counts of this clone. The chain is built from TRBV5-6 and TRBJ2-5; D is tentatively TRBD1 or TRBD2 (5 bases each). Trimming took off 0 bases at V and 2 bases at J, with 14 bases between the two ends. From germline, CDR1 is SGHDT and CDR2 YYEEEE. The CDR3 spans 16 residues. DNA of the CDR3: TGTGCCAGCAGCTTGGCCTCAGGGACGTTACAAGAGACCCAGTACTTC. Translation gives CASSLASGTLQETQYF.

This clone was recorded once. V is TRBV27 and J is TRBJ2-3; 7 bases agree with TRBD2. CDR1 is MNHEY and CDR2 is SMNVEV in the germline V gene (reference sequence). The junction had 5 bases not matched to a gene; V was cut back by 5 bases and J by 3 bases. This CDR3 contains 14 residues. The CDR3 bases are TGTGCCAGCAGTCCCGTAGCGGGTACAGATACGCAGTATTTT. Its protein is CASSPVAGTDTQYF.

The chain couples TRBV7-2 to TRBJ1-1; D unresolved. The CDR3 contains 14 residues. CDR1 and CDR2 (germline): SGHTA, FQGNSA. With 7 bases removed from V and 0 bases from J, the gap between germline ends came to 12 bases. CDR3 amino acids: CASTWTTMNTEAFF. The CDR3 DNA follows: TGTGCCAGCACCTGGACCACCATGAACACTGAAGCTTTCTTT. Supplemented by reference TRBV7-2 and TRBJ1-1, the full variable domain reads GAGVSQSPSNKVTEKGKDVELRCDPISGHTALYWYRQSLGQGLEFLIYFQGNSAPDKSGLPSDRFSAERTGGSVSTLTIQRTQQEDSAVYLCASTWTTMNTEAFFGQGTRLTVV.

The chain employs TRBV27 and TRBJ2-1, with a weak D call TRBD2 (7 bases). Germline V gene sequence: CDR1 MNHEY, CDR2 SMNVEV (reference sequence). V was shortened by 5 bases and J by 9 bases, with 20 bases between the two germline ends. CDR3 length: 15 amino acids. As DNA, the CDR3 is TGTGCCAGCAGTCCCAGGGGCGGGAGCGAGAGTGAGCAGTTCTTC. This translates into CASSPRGGSESEQFF.

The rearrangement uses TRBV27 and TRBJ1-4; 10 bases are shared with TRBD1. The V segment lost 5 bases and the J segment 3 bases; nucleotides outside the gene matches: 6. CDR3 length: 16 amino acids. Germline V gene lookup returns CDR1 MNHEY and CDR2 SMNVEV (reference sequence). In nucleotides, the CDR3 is TGTGCCAGCAGTACCAGACAGGGGGCTGCTAATGAAAAACTGTTTTTT. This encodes CASSTRQGAANEKLFF.

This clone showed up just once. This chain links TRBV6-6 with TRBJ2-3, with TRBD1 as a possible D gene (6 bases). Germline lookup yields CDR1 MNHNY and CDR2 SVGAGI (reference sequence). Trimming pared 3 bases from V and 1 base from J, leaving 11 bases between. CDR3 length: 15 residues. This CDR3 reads CASSYPAGGTDTQYF. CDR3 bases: TGTGCCAGCAGTTATCCGGCAGGGGGCACAGATACGCAGTATTTT.

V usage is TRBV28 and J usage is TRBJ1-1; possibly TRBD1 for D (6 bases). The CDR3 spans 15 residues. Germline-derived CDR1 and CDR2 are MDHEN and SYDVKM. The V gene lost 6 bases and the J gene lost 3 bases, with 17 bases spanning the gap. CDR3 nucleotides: TGTGCCAGCAGAACAAGGCCCAACAGGGACACTGAAGCTTTCTTT. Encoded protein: CASRTRPNRDTEAFF.

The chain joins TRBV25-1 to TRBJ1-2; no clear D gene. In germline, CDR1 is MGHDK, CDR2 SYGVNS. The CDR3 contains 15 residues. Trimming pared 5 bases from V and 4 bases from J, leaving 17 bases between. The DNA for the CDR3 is TGTGCCAGCAGTCCCCAGGAGAATGCGGGCTATGGCTACACCTTC. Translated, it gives CASSPQENAGYGYTF.

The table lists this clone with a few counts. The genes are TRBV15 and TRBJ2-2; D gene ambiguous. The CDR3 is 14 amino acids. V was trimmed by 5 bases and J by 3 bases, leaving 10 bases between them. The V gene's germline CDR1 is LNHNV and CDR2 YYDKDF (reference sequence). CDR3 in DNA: TGTGCCACCAGCCCTCGGGCGGACACCGGGGAGCTGTTTTTT. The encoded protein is CATSPRADTGELFF.

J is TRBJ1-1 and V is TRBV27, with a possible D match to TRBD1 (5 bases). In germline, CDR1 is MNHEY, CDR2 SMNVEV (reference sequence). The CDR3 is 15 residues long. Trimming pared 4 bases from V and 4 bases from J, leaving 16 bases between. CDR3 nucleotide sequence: TGTGCCAGCAGTTACCCCCGACAGTTCACCACTGAAGCTTTCTTT. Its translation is CASSYPRQFTTEAFF.

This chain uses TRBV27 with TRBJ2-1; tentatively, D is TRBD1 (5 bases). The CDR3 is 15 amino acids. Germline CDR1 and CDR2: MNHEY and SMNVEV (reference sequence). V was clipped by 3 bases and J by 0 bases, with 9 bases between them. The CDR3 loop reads CASSLGRSSYNEQFF. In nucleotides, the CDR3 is TGTGCCAGCAGTTTGGGGCGGAGCTCCTACAATGAGCAGTTCTTC.